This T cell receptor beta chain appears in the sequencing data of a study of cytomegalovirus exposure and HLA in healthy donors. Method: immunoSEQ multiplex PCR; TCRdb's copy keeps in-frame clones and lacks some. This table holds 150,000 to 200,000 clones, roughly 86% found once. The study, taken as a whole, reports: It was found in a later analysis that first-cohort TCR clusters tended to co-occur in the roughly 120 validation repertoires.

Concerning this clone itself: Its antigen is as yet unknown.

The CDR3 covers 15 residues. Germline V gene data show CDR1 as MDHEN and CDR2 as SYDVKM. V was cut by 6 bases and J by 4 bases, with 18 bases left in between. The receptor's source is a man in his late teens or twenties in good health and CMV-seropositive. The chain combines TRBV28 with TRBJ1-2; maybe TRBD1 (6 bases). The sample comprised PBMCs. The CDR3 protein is CASSPTPDSSYGYTF. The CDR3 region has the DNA TGTGCCAGCAGCCCGACCCCGGACAGCTCCTATGGCTACACCTTC.